Each of the 8 T cell receptor beta chains below was sequenced from the same sample in a study of T cell repertoires in cytomegalovirus infection. A single record per CDR3 protein comes from TCRdb applying MiXCR to the reads. The top ten clones hold roughly 10% of a sample with approximately 500,000 distinct CDR3 sequences, roughly 12% of them seen once. Sequenced sample: PBMCs. The source of these receptors is a human donor in good health (CMV status not recorded). Some clones in this sample may be carry-over from other donors' samples.

This chain joins TRBV7-9 and TRBJ2-3; D call uncertain. CDR1 and CDR2 (germline): SEHNR, FQNEAQ (reference sequence). The CDR3 spans 14 residues. Trimming took off 5 bases at V and 4 bases at J, with 13 bases between the two ends. CDR3 in DNA: TGTGCCAGCAGCCCCGCAGACTCGGCAGATACGCAGTATTTT. It specifies CASSPADSADTQYF.

This clonotype was seen many times. V is TRBV19 and J is TRBJ2-2, with D possibly matching TRBD2 (6 bases). The CDR3 is 15 amino acids. The germline V and J ends were trimmed by 6 bases and 1 base, with 12 bases remaining between them. CDR1 is LNHDA and CDR2 is SQIVND in the germline V gene (reference sequence). CDR3 amino acids: CASRGTGLNTGELFF. In DNA form, the CDR3 reads TGTGCCAGTAGGGGAACGGGACTGAACACCGGGGAGCTGTTTTTT.

This clonotype was observed a few times. The chain carries TRBV7-9 and TRBJ2-2; no clear D. Germline values: CDR1 SEHNR, CDR2 FQNEAQ (reference sequence). The CDR3 consists of 16 residues. V was clipped by 5 bases and J by 0 bases, with 13 bases between them. This CDR3 is CASSPKKPANTGELFF. In DNA form, the CDR3 reads TGTGCCAGCAGCCCCAAGAAGCCCGCGAACACCGGGGAGCTGTTTTTT.

This clonotype appeared many times. This sequence joins TRBV11-2 and TRBJ2-1, with TRBD2 identical over 9 bases. Germline loops: CDR1 SGHAT, CDR2 FQNNGV. Trimming at V came to 6 bases and at J to 7 bases, leaving 10 bases not matched to a gene. The CDR3 covers 15 residues. CDR3 bases: TGTGCCAGCAGGCCAATAGCGGGGGATCTGAATGAGCAGTTCTTC. This translates into CASRPIAGDLNEQFF.

The table lists this clonotype with a few counts. The chain recombines TRBV5-1 with TRBJ2-5; unclear D gene. The CDR3 spans 14 residues. Trimming pared 2 bases from V and 2 bases from J, leaving 10 bases between. Germline loops: CDR1 SGHRS, CDR2 YFSETQ. The chain's CDR3 is CASSFFGTQETQYF. DNA of the CDR3: TGCGCCAGCAGCTTTTTCGGAACTCAAGAGACCCAGTACTTC.

This clonotype was seen at least ten times. The chain joins TRBV5-5 to TRBJ2-3, with a weak D call TRBD2 (6 bases). The CDR3 spans 15 residues. The germline V gene encodes CDR1 SGHKS and CDR2 YYEKEE (reference sequence). V was trimmed by 4 bases and J by 1 base, leaving 13 bases between them. For the CDR3, the DNA is TGTGCCAGCAGCCGAGTTAGCGGCGGCACAGATACGCAGTATTTT. Its protein is CASSRVSGGTDTQYF.

This clonotype showed up many times. This chain joins TRBV7-2 and TRBJ1-2; a weak D match, TRBD1 (5 bases). Germline-derived CDR1 and CDR2 are SGHTA and FQGNSA. The CDR3 spans 15 residues. The V and J ends lost 1 base and 6 bases respectively, with 15 bases between them. The CDR3 sequence: CASSLVGAGGDGYTF. The CDR3 DNA reads TGTGCCAGCAGCTTAGTAGGGGCGGGCGGGGATGGCTACACCTTC.

The table lists this clonotype with many counts. The rearrangement joins TRBV12-3 or TRBV12-4 to TRBJ2-3, with 9 bases lining up with TRBD1. This CDR3 contains 15 residues. V lost 5 bases and J lost 6; bases outside the gene matches: 9. This CDR3 reads CASSRGDREADTQYF. The CDR3 coding sequence is TGTGCCAGCAGTCGGGGGGACAGGGAGGCTGATACGCAGTATTTT.